This T cell receptor beta chain was identified during a study of blood T cells in healthy people across ages. Study-level results: One million T cells yielded diversity estimates that were considered underestimates. Diversity of TCR beta per million T cells declined in a roughly linear way with age.

On this clonotype: Its antigen is undetermined.

Combining a sample-barcoded 5' primer with a J-beta primer mix, a second PCR ran for roughly 7 to 12 cycles. TCRdb independently ran MiXCR on the 5' RACE reads; one entry per CDR3 protein. Of approximately 960,000 distinct CDR3 sequences in the sample, 29% were seen once. V was pared by 5 bases and J by 15 bases, with 17 bases between. CDR1 and CDR2 (germline): SQVTM, ANQGSEA. This CDR3 contains 11 residues. Per sample, no less than 5.5 micrograms of total RNA were extracted. This same sample was also taken into another study, of T cells of mothers and their children. That investigation notes: The effect of thymic selection on TCR recombination output is similar between related and unrelated pairs.

The source material was blood. The clonotype was recovered from a woman aged 40-49 years in good health. The chain couples TRBV29-1 to TRBJ2-1; tentative D call: TRBD2 (6 bases). CDR3 in DNA: TGCAGCGTTCCGGGCCGGCTGGGGGGGTTCTTC. Translated, it gives CSVPGRLGGFF.